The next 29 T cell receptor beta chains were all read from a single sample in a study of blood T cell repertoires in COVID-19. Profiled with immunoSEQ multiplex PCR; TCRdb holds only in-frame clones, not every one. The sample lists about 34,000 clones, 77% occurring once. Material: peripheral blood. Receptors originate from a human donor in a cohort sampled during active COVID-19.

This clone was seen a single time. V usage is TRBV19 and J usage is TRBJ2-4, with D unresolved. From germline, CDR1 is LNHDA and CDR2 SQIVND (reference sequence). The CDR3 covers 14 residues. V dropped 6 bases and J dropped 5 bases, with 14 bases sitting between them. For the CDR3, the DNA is TGTGCCAGTAGCGAATCCGCGGCCCAAAACATTCAGTACTTC. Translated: CASSESAAQNIQYF. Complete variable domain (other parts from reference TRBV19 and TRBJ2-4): DGGITQSPKYLFRKEGQNVTLSCEQNLNHDAMYWYRQDPGQGLRLIYYSQIVNDFQKGDIAEGYSVSREKKESFPLTVTSAQKNPTAFYLCASSESAAQNIQYFGAGTRLSVL.

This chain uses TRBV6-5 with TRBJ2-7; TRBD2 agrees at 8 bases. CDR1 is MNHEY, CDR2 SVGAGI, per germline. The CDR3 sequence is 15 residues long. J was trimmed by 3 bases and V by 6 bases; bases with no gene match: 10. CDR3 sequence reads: CASSPTVSGIYEQYF. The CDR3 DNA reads TGTGCCAGCAGCCCAACCGTTAGCGGGATCTACGAGCAGTACTTC.

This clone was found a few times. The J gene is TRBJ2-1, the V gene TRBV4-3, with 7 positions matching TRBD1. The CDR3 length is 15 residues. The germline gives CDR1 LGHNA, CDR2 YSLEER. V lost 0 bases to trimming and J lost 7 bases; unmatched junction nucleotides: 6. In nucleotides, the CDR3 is TGCGCCAGCAGCCAAGATGGTGAACAGGGGAATGAGCAGTTCTTC. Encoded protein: CASSQDGEQGNEQFF.

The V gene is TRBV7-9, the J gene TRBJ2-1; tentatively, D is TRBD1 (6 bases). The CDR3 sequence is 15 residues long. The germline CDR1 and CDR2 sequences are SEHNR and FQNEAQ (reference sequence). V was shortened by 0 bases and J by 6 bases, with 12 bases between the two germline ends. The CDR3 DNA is TGTGCCAGCAGCTTAGCCGGGATCAGGGGCAATGAGCAGTTCTTC. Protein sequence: CASSLAGIRGNEQFF. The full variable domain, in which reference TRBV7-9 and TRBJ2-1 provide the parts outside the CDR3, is DTGVSQNPRHKITKRGQNVTFRCDPISEHNRLYWYRQTLGQGPEFLTYFQNEAQLEKSRLLSDRFSAERPKGSFSTLEIQRTEQGDSAMYLCASSLAGIRGNEQFFGPGTRLTVL.

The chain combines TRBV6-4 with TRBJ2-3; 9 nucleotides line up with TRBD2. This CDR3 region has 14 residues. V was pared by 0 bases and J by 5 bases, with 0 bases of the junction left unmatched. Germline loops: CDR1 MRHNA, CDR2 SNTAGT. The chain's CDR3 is CASSDSRGGDTQYF. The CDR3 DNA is TGTGCCAGCAGTGACTCGCGGGGGGGAGATACGCAGTATTTT.

In DNA, the CDR3 is TGTGCCAGCAGTTACTCCCGGACTAGCTTGGGCACCGGGGAGCTGTTTTTT. Translation: CASSYSRTSLGTGELFF. The rearrangement joins TRBV6-2 or TRBV6-3 to TRBJ2-2; TRBD2 aligns across 8 bases. The CDR3 sequence is 17 residues long. The V gene's germline CDR1 is MNHEY and CDR2 SVGEGT. V trimming: 0 bases; J trimming: 4 bases; junction bases outside the gene matches: 7.

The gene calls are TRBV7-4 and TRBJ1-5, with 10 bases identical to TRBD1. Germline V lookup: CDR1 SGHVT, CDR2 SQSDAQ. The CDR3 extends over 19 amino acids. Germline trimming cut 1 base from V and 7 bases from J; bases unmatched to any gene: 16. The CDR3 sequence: CASSLGIPLGTGVHQPQHF. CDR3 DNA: TGTGCCAGCAGCTTAGGAATCCCGCTGGGGACAGGGGTCCACCAGCCCCAGCATTTT.

The CDR3 nucleotides are TGCGCCAGCAGAGCCAGGGTGGGGGGACGCGCAGATACGCAGTATTTT. As protein: CASRARVGGRADTQYF. The chain links TRBV10-2 to TRBJ2-3, with D perhaps TRBD2 (6 bases). V shed 6 bases and J shed 4 bases, with 20 bases lying between them. This CDR3 has 16 amino acids. Germline lookup yields CDR1 WSHSY and CDR2 SAAADI.

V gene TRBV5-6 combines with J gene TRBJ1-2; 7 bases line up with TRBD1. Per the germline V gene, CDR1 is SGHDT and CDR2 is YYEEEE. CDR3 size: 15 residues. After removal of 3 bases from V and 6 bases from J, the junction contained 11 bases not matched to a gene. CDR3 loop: CASSSRDRGRDGYTF. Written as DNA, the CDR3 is TGTGCCAGCAGCTCCCGGGACAGAGGACGAGATGGCTACACCTTC.

CDR3 sequence (DNA): TGCGCCAGCAGCTGGGCAGGGGGCGCCGGGGAGCTGTTTTTT. This gives the protein CASSWAGGAGELFF. This rearrangement joins TRBV4-1 to TRBJ2-2; 8 bases line up with TRBD1. Losses at the gene ends were 5 bases for V and 6 bases for J; bases not matched to a gene: 5. The CDR3 has 14 amino acids. From germline, CDR1 is MGHRA and CDR2 YSYEKL.

Here the CDR3 reads CASSQGRDTCTTNEKLFF. The CDR3 bases are TGTGCCAGCAGCCAAGGCAGGGATACATGCACAACTAATGAAAAACTGTTTTTT. This sequence joins TRBV14 and TRBJ1-4; tentatively, D is TRBD1 (5 bases). V shed 1 base and J shed 0 bases, with 15 bases lying between them. The V gene's germline CDR1 is SGHDN and CDR2 FVKESK. CDR3 length equals 18 residues.

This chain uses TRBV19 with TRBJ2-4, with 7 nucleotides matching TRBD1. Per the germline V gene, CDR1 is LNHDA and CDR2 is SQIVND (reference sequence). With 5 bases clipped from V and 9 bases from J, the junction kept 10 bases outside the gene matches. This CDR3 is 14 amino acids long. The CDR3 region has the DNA TGTGCCAGTAGTCGAGGGACAGTATCCTTCATTCAGTACTTC. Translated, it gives CASSRGTVSFIQYF.

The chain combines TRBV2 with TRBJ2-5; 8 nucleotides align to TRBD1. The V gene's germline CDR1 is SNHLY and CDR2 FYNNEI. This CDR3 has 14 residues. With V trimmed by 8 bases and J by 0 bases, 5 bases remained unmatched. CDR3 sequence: CASGRDRYQETQYF. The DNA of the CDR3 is TGTGCCAGCGGGCGGGACAGGTACCAAGAGACCCAGTACTTC.

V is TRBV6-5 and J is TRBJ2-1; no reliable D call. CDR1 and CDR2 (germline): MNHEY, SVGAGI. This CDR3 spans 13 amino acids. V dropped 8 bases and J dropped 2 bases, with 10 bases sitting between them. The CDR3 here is CASDRGTYNEQFF. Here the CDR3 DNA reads TGTGCCAGCGATAGAGGAACCTACAATGAGCAGTTCTTC.

The CDR3 spells CASSDSRGNEQFF. In DNA form, the CDR3 reads TGTGCCAGCAGCGACAGCAGGGGGAATGAGCAGTTCTTC. The chain couples TRBV9 to TRBJ2-1; TRBD1 agrees at 7 bases. Per the germline V gene, CDR1 is SGDLS and CDR2 is YYNGEE. The CDR3 is 13 residues long. The J segment lost 7 bases and the V segment lost 3 bases, leaving 4 bases of the junction unmatched.

Here the CDR3 reads CASSARGQGNYEQYF. In DNA, the CDR3 is TGTGCCAGCAGCGCCCGGGGACAGGGGAATTACGAGCAGTACTTC. The chain couples TRBV9 to TRBJ2-7, with 10 bases fitting TRBD1. Trimming removed 3 bases from V and 4 bases from J; junction bases left unmatched: 7. Germline V gives CDR1 SGDLS, CDR2 YYNGEE. The CDR3 has 15 amino acids.

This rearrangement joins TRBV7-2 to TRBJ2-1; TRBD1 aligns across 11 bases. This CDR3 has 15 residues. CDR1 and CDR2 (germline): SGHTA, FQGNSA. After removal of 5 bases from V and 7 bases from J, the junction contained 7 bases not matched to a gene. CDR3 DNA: TGTGCCAGCAGCCGGGACAGGGGGGCTATGAATGAGCAGTTCTTC. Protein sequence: CASSRDRGAMNEQFF.

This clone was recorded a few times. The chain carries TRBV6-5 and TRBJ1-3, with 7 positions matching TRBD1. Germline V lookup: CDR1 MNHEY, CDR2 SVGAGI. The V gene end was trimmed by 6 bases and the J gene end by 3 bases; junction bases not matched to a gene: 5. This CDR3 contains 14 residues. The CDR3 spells CASSSGQSGNTIYF. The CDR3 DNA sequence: TGTGCCAGCAGCTCGGGACAGAGTGGAAACACCATATATTTT.

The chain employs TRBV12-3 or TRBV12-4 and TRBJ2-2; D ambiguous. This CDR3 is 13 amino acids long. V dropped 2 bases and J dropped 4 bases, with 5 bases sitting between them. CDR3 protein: CASSLIGTGELFF. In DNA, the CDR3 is TGTGCCAGCAGTTTAATCGGCACCGGGGAGCTGTTTTTT.

The chain's CDR3 is CASSSTGSDTQYF. CDR3 nucleotides: TGTGCCAGCAGCTCCACAGGGTCGGATACGCAGTATTTT. The chain uses TRBV5-6 and TRBJ2-3; the D gene is possibly TRBD1 (6 bases). The CDR3 extends over 13 amino acids. The V gene lost 3 bases and the J gene lost 6 bases, with 11 bases spanning the gap. CDR1 is SGHDT and CDR2 is YYEEEE in the germline V gene.

CDR3: CASSLYGFSSYEQYF. The CDR3 region has the DNA TGTGCCAGCAGTTTATACGGGTTTAGCTCCTACGAGCAGTACTTC. The chain links TRBV28 to TRBJ2-7; no reliable D call. Germline V CDR1 and CDR2: MDHEN, SYDVKM. The CDR3 totals 15 residues. The V and J ends lost 1 base and 0 bases respectively, with 10 bases between them.

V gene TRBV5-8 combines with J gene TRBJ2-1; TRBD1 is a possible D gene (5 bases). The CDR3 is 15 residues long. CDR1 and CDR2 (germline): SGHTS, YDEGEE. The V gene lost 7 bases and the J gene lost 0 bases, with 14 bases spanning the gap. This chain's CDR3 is CASQAGFSSYNEQFF. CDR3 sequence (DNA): TGTGCCAGCCAAGCAGGGTTTAGCTCCTACAATGAGCAGTTCTTC.

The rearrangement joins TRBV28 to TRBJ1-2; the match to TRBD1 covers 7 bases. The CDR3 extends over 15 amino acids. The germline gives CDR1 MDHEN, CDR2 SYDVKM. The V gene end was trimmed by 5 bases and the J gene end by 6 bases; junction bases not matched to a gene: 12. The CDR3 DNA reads TGTGCCAGCAGTCTTGTAGCACAGGGGAGTAATGGCTACACCTTC. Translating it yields CASSLVAQGSNGYTF.

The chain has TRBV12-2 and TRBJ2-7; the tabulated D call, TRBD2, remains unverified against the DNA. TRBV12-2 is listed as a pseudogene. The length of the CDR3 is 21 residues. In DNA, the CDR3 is TGTGCAAGTCGCTTAGCGCCAGCTACTAGCGGGAGGGCCATCCAGGAGAGCGAGCAGTACTTC. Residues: CASRLAPATSGRAIQESEQYF.

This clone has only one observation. CDR3 nucleotides: TGTGCCAGCTTCCGACAGGGAAGCGCCGGGGAGCTGTTTTTT. The encoded protein is CASFRQGSAGELFF. The rearrangement links TRBV5-4 to TRBJ2-2, with 7 bases aligning to TRBD1. The V gene end was trimmed by 7 bases and the J gene end by 6 bases; junction bases not matched to a gene: 9. In germline, CDR1 is SGHNT, CDR2 YYREEE (reference sequence). The CDR3 runs to 14 residues.

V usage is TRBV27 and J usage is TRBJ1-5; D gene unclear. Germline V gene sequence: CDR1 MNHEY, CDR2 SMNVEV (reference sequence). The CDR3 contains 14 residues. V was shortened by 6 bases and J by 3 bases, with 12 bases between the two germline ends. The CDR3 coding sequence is TGTGCCAGCAGGCCCCGACTGGACAATCAGCCCCAGCATTTT. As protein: CASRPRLDNQPQHF.

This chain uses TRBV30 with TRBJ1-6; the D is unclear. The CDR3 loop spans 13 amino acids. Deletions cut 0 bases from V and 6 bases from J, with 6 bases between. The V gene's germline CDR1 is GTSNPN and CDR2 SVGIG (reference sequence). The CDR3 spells CAWSVLGNSPLHF. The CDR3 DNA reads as TGTGCCTGGAGTGTACTTGGTAATTCACCCCTCCACTTT. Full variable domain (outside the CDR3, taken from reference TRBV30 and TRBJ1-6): SQTIHQWPATLVQPVGSPLSLECTVEGTSNPNLYWYRQAAGRGLQLLFYSVGIGQISSEVPQNLSASRPQDRQFILSSKKLLLSDSGFYLCAWSVLGNSPLHFGNGTRLTVT.

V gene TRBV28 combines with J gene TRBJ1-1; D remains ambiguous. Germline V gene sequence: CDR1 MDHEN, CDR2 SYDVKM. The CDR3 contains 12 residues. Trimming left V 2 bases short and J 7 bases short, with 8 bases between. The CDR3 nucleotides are TGTGCCAGCAGTTTAAACTATCTTGAAGCTTTCTTT. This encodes CASSLNYLEAFF.

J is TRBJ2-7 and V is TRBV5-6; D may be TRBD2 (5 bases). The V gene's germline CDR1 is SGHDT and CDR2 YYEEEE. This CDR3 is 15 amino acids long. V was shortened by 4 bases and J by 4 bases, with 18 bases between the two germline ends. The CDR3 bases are TGTGCCAGCAGCCCCCCCGGGGTCATCGGGTACGAGCAGTACTTC. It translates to CASSPPGVIGYEQYF. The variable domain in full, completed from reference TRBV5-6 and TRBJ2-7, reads DAGVTQSPTHLIKTRGQQVTLRCSPKSGHDTVSWYQQALGQGPQFIFQYYEEEERQRGNFPDRFSGHQFPNYSSELNVNALLLGDSALYLCASSPPGVIGYEQYFGPGTRLTVT.